The next 9 T cell receptor beta chains were all read from a single sample in a study of shared T cell receptors in the human thymus. Libraries were prepared by immunoSEQ multiplex PCR; TCRdb keeps only in-frame clonotypes and omits some of them. The sample holds about 730,000 clones, 70% to 90% seen once. These data are also associated with another study on human thymus T cells.

Material for sequencing was thymocytes. The receptor set was obtained from a girl under three years old with a congenital heart defect.

The CDR3 DNA is TGTGCCAGCAGTATCCGGACTAGACGACCCGAGCAGTACTTC. This encodes CASSIRTRRPEQYF. The gene calls are TRBV27 and TRBJ2-7; TRBD2 matches 7 bases. The CDR3 runs to 14 residues. V lost 5 bases to trimming and J lost 6 bases; unmatched junction nucleotides: 10. CDR1 and CDR2 from the germline V gene are MNHEY and SMNVEV (reference sequence).

The rearrangement uses TRBV5-1 and TRBJ2-5; D gene unclear. V was shortened by 5 bases and J by 2 bases, with 19 bases between the two germline ends. CDR1 and CDR2 (germline): SGHRS, YFSETQ. This CDR3 spans 16 amino acids. CDR3 coding DNA: TGCGCCAGCAGAAATTGCCCCCGCTCAGGACAAGAGACCCAGTACTTC. Its translation: CASRNCPRSGQETQYF.

This chain links TRBV6-6 with TRBJ2-6; the D is unclear. This CDR3 comprises 14 residues. Germline V gene lookup returns CDR1 MNHNY and CDR2 SVGAGI (reference sequence). Trimming took off 7 bases at V and 0 bases at J, with 7 bases between the two ends. The CDR3 DNA is TGTGCCAGCATTCACATCTCTGGGGCCAACGTCCTGACTTTC. As protein: CASIHISGANVLTF.

CDR3 region: CASSLSLDRKNTEAFF. CDR3 sequence (DNA): TGTGCCAGCAGCTTAAGCCTCGACAGGAAGAACACTGAAGCTTTCTTT. V is TRBV13 and J is TRBJ1-1; maybe TRBD1 (6 bases). Trimming took off 2 bases at V and 1 base at J, with 14 bases between the two ends. CDR3 length: 16 amino acids. CDR1 and CDR2 from the germline V gene are PRHDT and FYEKMQ (reference sequence).

The V and J genes are TRBV6-6 and TRBJ1-6; the D gene is possibly TRBD1 (6 bases). This CDR3 region has 15 residues. CDR1 and CDR2 from the germline V gene are MNHNY and SVGAGI (reference sequence). Trimming pared 7 bases from V and 6 bases from J, leaving 16 bases between. CDR3 in amino acids: CASIGGARGNSPLHF. CDR3 nucleotides: TGTGCCAGCATAGGGGGGGCTCGGGGTAATTCACCCCTCCACTTT.

The V gene is TRBV7-9, the J gene TRBJ1-2, with D possibly matching TRBD1 (6 bases). Germline V gene lookup returns CDR1 SEHNR and CDR2 FQNEAQ (reference sequence). This CDR3 is built from 12 residues. The germline V and J ends were trimmed by 8 bases and 6 bases, with 13 bases remaining between them. In DNA form, the CDR3 reads TGTGCCAGCGGGCCAGGGGAGAATGGCTACACCTTC. Protein sequence: CASGPGENGYTF.

The gene calls are TRBV15 and TRBJ2-1; possibly TRBD1 for D (5 bases). The germline V gene encodes CDR1 LNHNV and CDR2 YYDKDF (reference sequence). The CDR3 sequence is 15 residues long. Trimming left V 2 bases short and J 3 bases short, with 11 bases between. DNA for the CDR3: TGTGCCACCAGCAGACAGGGAAGGGTCTACAATGAGCAGTTCTTC. Translating gives CATSRQGRVYNEQFF.

This clone came up a few times. V usage is TRBV7-9 and J usage is TRBJ1-1; D not certain. The germline CDR1 and CDR2 sequences are SEHNR and FQNEAQ (reference sequence). V was trimmed by 5 bases and J by 0 bases, leaving 10 bases between them. The CDR3 covers 14 residues. The DNA for the CDR3 is TGTGCCAGCAGCCCAAACCAGGTGAACACTGAAGCTTTCTTT. Protein sequence: CASSPNQVNTEAFF. Drawing the rest from reference TRBV7-9 and TRBJ1-1, the complete variable domain is DTGVSQNPRHKITKRGQNVTFRCDPISEHNRLYWYRQTLGQGPEFLTYFQNEAQLEKSRLLSDRFSAERPKGSFSTLEIQRTEQGDSAMYLCASSPNQVNTEAFFGQGTRLTVV.

As to this clone: This sample includes further DNA sequences coding for the same CDR3. J is TRBJ2-5 and V is TRBV30; D unclear. The CDR3 loop spans 20 amino acids. V was cut by 0 bases and J by 4 bases, with 30 bases left in between. Germline CDR1 GTSNPN, CDR2 SVGIG (reference sequence). CDR3: CAWSVLLASWARNDIETQYF. The CDR3 DNA reads TGTGCCTGGAGTGTATTGTTGGCAAGCTGGGCAAGAAACGATATAGAGACCCAGTACTTC.